This is a list of T cell receptor beta chains from one sample in a study of control samples from healthy donors and cancer patients. The assay was immunoSEQ multiplex PCR, and TCRdb's table has in-frame clones only and misses some. Of 95,000 to 150,000 clones in the sample, about 87% were seen once. Material for sequencing was blood. The source is a man aged 35-49 years in good health. Both conserved end residues are part of each CDR3. The D gene is left open where the match is weak. A row's size may be missing; if present it is once, few, many or a size class.

V	D	J	size	CDR3	DNA
TRBV29-1	TRBD1	TRBJ2-7	medium-sized	CSVGHRGHEQYF	TGCAGCGTTGGACACAGGGGGCACGAGCAGTACTTC
TRBV9	.	TRBJ1-2	.	CASSVEGGWGYTF	TGTGCCAGCAGCGTAGAGGGAGGATGGGGCTACACCTTC
TRBV5-1	.	TRBJ2-7	.	CASSAGQTLLSYEQYF	TGCGCCAGCAGCGCGGGACAGACACTACTATCCTACGAGCAGTACTTC
TRBV19	TRBD1	TRBJ2-7	.	CASTQTGASYEQYF	TGTGCCAGTACCCAGACAGGGGCCTCCTACGAGCAGTACTTC
TRBV25-1	.	TRBJ1-3	.	CASSDFGNTIYF	TGTGCCAGCAGTGACTTTGGAAACACCATATATTTT
TRBV11-2	.	TRBJ1-1	.	CASSLKGGIAEAFF	TGTGCCAGCAGCTTAAAGGGGGGAATAGCTGAAGCTTTCTTT
TRBV7-2	.	TRBJ2-7	.	CASSLKGLYPYEQYF	TGTGCCAGCAGCTTAAAAGGGCTTTACCCCTACGAGCAGTACTTC
TRBV12-3/TRBV12-4	TRBD1	TRBJ1-1	.	CAAVSQGSTEAFF	TGTGCAGCAGTTTCACAGGGGAGCACTGAAGCTTTCTTT
TRBV6-4	.	TRBJ2-3	.	CASSALSTDTQYF	TGTGCCAGCAGTGCACTGAGCACAGATACGCAGTATTTT
TRBV7-6	TRBD2	TRBJ2-1	.	CASSLPGTSGGLNNEQFF	TGTGCCAGCAGCTTACCCGGGACTAGCGGGGGGTTGAACAATGAGCAGTTCTTC
TRBV13	TRBD1	TRBJ1-1	.	CASSLEGADRNAEAFF	TGTGCCAGCAGCTTAGAGGGGGCGGATCGAAATGCTGAAGCTTTCTTT
TRBV25-1	TRBD1	TRBJ1-4	.	CASSPPPGQGDEKLFF	TGTGCCAGCAGTCCACCCCCTGGACAGGGGGATGAAAAACTGTTTTTT
TRBV24-1	.	TRBJ1-5	.	CATSDSNQPQHF	TGTGCCACCAGTGATTCAAATCAGCCCCAGCATTTT
TRBV19	.	TRBJ2-1	.	CASKSAVGSYNEQFF	TGTGCCAGTAAGAGCGCGGTGGGGTCTTACAATGAGCAGTTCTTC
TRBV5-1	.	TRBJ2-3	.	CASSLGSGSSTDTQYF	TGCGCCAGCAGCTTGGGTAGCGGTTCTAGCACAGATACGCAGTATTTT
TRBV4-1	.	TRBJ2-7	once	CASSQGGGDEQYF	TGCGCCAGCAGCCAAGGTGGGGGCGACGAGCAGTACTTC
TRBV30	.	TRBJ1-6	.	CAWSRDPVPPLHF	TGTGCCTGGAGCCGCGACCCGGTTCCACCCCTCCACTTT
TRBV12-5	.	TRBJ1-6	.	CASGLVTGVTSPLHF	TGTGCTAGTGGTTTGGTAACCGGGGTTACTTCACCCCTCCACTTT
TRBV5-1	TRBD1	TRBJ2-7	.	CASSEGTGLYEQYF	TGCGCCAGCAGCGAGGGGACAGGGCTCTACGAGCAGTACTTC
TRBV6-6	.	TRBJ1-2	once	CASRGAGYTF	TGTGCCAGCAGGGGGGCAGGCTACACCTTC
TRBV5-1	.	TRBJ1-2	.	CASSGSGNNYGYTF	TGCGCCAGCAGCGGATCCGGGAATAACTATGGCTACACCTTC
TRBV29-1	.	TRBJ1-2	.	CSVDNGYTF	TGCAGCGTTGATAATGGCTACACCTTC
TRBV12-3/TRBV12-4	TRBD1	TRBJ1-1	.	CASRQGAQTEAFF	TGTGCCAGCAGACAGGGGGCGCAAACTGAAGCTTTCTTT
TRBV7-6	TRBD2	TRBJ2-7	.	CASSEQTSGFSYEQYF	TGTGCCAGCAGCGAACAGACTAGCGGGTTCTCCTACGAGCAGTACTTC
TRBV9	.	TRBJ1-1	.	CASSVEGHVNTEAFF	TGTGCCAGCAGCGTAGAAGGGCACGTGAACACTGAAGCTTTCTTT
TRBV6-5	.	TRBJ1-2	.	CASSPRAGYYGYTF	TGTGCCAGCAGTCCGCGGGCAGGCTACTATGGCTACACCTTC
TRBV30	.	TRBJ1-1	.	CAWKPADRNTEAFF	TGTGCCTGGAAACCGGCAGACAGGAACACTGAAGCTTTCTTT
TRBV19	.	TRBJ1-1	.	CASSIETGNTEAFF	TGTGCCAGTAGTATAGAGACCGGGAACACTGAAGCTTTCTTT
TRBV7-8	.	TRBJ2-3	.	CASSLRTDTQYF	TGTGCCAGCAGCCTAAGGACAGATACGCAGTATTTT
TRBV9	TRBD1	TRBJ1-6	once	CASSVGEDRYSPLHF	TGTGCCAGCAGCGTTGGGGAGGACAGGTATTCACCCCTCCACTTT
TRBV7-2	TRBD2	TRBJ2-7	once	CASSQLAGGSYEQYF	TGTGCCAGCAGCCAACTAGCGGGGGGTTCCTACGAGCAGTACTTC
TRBV3-1/TRBV3-2	.	TRBJ2-1	.	CASSQVESEQFF	TGTGCCAGCAGCCAAGTCGAGAGTGAGCAGTTCTTC
TRBV24-1	.	TRBJ1-1	once	CATSDQGRTEAFF	TGTGCCACCAGTGACCAGGGACGCACTGAAGCTTTCTTT
TRBV30	TRBD2	TRBJ2-7	.	CAWGGVNEQYF	TGTGCCTGGGGGGGGGTCAACGAGCAGTACTTC
TRBV6-1	.	TRBJ1-5	.	CASSDRELHQPQHF	TGTGCCAGCAGTGACAGGGAGCTACATCAGCCCCAGCATTTT
TRBV24-1	.	TRBJ1-3	.	CATSDNRRLSGNTIYF	TGTGCCACCAGTGACAACAGGCGACTCTCTGGAAACACCATATATTTT
TRBV5-1	TRBD1	TRBJ1-1	.	CASSSRTGAGPGTEAFF	TGCGCCAGCAGCTCCCGGACAGGGGCCGGCCCCGGGACTGAAGCTTTCTTT
TRBV7-3	TRBD1	TRBJ1-3	.	CASSLIPQGANESSGNTIYF	TGTGCCAGCAGCTTAATACCACAGGGGGCTAACGAGAGCTCTGGAAACACCATATATTTT
TRBV27	.	TRBJ2-7	.	CASSSEGPPYEQYF	TGTGCCAGCAGCTCAGAGGGACCGCCCTACGAGCAGTACTTC